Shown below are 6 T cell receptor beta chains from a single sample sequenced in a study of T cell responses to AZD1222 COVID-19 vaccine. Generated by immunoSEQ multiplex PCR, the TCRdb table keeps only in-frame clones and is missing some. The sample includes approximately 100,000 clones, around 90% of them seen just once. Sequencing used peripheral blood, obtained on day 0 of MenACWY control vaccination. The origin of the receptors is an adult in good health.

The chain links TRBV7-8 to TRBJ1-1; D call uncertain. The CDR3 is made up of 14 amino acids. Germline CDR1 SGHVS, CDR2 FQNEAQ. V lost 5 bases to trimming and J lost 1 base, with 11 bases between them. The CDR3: CASSPQTPNTEAFF. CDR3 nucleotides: TGTGCCAGCAGCCCACAGACCCCGAACACTGAAGCTTTCTTT.

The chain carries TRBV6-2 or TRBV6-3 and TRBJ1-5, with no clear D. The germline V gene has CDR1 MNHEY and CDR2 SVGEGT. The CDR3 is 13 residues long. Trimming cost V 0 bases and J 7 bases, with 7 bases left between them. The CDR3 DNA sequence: TGTGCCAGCAGTTACTCAGGTTTGCAGCCCCAGCATTTT. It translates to CASSYSGLQPQHF.

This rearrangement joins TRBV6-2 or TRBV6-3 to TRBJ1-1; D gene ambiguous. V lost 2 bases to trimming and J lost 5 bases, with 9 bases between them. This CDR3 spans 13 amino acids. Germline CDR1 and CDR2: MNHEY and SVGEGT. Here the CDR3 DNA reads TGTGCCAGCAGTTACCTTGTTGGTACTGAAGCTTTCTTT. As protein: CASSYLVGTEAFF.

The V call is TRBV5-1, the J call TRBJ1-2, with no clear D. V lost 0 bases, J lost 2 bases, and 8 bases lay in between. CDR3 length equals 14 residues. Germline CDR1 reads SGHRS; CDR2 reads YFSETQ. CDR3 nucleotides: TGCGCCAGCAGCTTGGACCGCCGAAACTATGGCTACACCTTC. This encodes CASSLDRRNYGYTF.

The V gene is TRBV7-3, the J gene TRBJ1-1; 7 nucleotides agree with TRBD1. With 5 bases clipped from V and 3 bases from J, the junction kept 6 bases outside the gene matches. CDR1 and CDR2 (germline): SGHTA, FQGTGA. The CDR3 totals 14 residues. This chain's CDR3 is CASSKTGSYTEAFF. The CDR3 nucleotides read TGTGCCAGCAGCAAGACAGGGTCGTACACTGAAGCTTTCTTT. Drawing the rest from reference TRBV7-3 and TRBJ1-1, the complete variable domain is GAGVSQTPSNKVTEKGKYVELRCDPISGHTALYWYRQSLGQGPEFLIYFQGTGAADDSGLPNDRFFAVRPEGSVSTLKIQRTERGDSAVYLCASSKTGSYTEAFFGQGTRLTVV.

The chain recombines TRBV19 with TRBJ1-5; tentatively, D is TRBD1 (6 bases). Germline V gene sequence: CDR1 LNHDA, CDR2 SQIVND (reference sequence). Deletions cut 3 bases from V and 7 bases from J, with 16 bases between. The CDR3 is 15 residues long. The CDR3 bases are TGTGCCAGTAGTATCGCACGGGCAGGGGAACAGCCCCAGCATTTT. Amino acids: CASSIARAGEQPQHF.